This T cell receptor beta chain was captured in a study of blood T cell repertoires in COVID-19. Study context: T cells, B-cell-depleted T cells, or PBMCs provided the cDNA or gDNA that served as material.

CDR3 size: 14 residues. Germline V CDR1 and CDR2: SGHDN, FVKESK. The trim removed 4 bases at V and 5 bases at J, leaving 7 bases unmatched. Libraries were prepared by immunoSEQ multiplex PCR; TCRdb keeps only in-frame clonotypes and omits some of them. Of around 100,000 clones in the sample, around four fifths were seen once. This receptor was identified in a man in his fifties or sixties with active or convalescent COVID-19. Sequenced: peripheral blood. The V call is TRBV14, the J call TRBJ2-5, with 7 bases matching TRBD1. CDR3 DNA sequence: TGTGCCAGCAGCCGCAACAGGGGCGCGGAGACCCAGTACTTC. Residues: CASSRNRGAETQYF.